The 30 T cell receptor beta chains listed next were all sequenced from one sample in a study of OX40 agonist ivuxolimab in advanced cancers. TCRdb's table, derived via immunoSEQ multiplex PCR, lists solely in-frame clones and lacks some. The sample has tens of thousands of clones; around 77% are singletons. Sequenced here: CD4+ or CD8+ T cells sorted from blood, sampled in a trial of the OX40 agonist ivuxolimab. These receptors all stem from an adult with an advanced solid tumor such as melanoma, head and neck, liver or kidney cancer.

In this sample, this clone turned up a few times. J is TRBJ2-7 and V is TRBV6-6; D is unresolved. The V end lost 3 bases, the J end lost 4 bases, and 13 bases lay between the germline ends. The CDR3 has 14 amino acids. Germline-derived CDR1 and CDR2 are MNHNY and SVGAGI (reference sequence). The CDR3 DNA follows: TGTGCCAGCAGTTATAAGGACCACCCATACGAGCAGTACTTC. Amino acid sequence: CASSYKDHPYEQYF.

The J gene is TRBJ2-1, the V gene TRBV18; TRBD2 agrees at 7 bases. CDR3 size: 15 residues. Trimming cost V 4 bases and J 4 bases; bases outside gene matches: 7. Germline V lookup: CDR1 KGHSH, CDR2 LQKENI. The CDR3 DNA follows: TGTGCCAGCTCACAAGCCCGGACTAGATACAATGAGCAGTTCTTC. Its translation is CASSQARTRYNEQFF.

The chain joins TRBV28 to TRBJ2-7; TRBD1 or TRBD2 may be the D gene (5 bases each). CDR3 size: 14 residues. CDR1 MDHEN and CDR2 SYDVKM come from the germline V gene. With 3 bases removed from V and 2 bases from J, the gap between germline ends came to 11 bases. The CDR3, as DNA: TGTGCCAGCAGTTTGGTGGGACCTACCTACGAGCAGTACTTC. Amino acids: CASSLVGPTYEQYF.

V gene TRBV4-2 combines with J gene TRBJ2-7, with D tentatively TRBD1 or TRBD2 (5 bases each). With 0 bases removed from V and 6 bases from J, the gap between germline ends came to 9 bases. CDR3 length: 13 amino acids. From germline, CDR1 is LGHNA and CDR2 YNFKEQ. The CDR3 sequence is CASSQDRGSEQYF. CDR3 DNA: TGTGCCAGCAGCCAAGATCGGGGCAGCGAGCAGTACTTC.

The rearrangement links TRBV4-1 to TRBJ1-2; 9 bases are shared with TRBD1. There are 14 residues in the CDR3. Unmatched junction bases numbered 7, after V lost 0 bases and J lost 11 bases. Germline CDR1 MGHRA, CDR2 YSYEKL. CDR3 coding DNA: TGCGCCAGCAGCCAAGATCCGGGACAGGGACCATACACCTTC. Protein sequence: CASSQDPGQGPYTF.

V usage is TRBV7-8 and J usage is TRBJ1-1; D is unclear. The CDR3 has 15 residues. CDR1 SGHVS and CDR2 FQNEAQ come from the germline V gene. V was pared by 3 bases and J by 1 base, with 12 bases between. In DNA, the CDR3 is TGTGCCAGCAGCTTCCTCGGCGTGGCGAACACTGAAGCTTTCTTT. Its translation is CASSFLGVANTEAFF.

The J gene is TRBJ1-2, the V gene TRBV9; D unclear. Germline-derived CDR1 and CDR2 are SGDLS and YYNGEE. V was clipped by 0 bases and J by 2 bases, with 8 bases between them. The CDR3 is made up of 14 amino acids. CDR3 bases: TGTGCCAGCAGCGTAGATGGGGAAAACTATGGCTACACCTTC. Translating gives CASSVDGENYGYTF.

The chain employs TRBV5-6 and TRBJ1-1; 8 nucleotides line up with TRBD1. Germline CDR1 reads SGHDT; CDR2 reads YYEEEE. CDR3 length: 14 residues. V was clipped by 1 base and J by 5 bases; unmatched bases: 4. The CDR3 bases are TGTGCCAGCAGCTTGAGGACAGGGAGAACTGAAGCTTTCTTT. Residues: CASSLRTGRTEAFF.

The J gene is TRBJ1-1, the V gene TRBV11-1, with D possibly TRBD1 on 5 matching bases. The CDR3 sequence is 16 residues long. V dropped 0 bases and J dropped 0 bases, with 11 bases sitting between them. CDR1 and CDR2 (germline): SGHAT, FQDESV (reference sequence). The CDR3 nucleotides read TGTGCCAGCAGCTTAGCCCGGGGCCTCATGAACACTGAAGCTTTCTTT. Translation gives CASSLARGLMNTEAFF.

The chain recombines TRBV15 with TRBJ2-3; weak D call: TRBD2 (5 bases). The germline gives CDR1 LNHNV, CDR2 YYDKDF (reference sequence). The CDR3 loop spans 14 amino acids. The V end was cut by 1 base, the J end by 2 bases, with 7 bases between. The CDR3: CATSRVGDTDTQYF. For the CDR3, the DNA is TGTGCCACCAGCAGAGTCGGGGACACAGATACGCAGTATTTT.

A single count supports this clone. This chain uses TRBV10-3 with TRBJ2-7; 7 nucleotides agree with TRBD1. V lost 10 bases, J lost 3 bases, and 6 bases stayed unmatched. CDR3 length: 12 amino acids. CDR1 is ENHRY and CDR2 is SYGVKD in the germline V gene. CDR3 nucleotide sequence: TGTGCCACCTTGGACAGGAACTACGAGCAGTACTTC. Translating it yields CATLDRNYEQYF.

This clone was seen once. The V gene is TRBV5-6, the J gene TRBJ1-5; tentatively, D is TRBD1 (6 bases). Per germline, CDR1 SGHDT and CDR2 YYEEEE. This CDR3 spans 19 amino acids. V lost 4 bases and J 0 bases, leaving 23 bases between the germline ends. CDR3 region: CASSQATGLGVYSNQPQHF. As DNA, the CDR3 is TGTGCCAGCAGCCAGGCGACAGGTCTGGGGGTCTATAGCAATCAGCCCCAGCATTTT.

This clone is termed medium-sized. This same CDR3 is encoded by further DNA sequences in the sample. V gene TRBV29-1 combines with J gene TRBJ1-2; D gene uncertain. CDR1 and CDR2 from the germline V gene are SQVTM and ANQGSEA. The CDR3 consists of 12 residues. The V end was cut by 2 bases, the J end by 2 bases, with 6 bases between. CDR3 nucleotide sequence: TGCAGCGTTGAATGGGGAAACTATGGCTACACCTTC. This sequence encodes CSVEWGNYGYTF.

The DNA of the CDR3 is TGTGCCAGCAGTCCACTCTCGGGGGAAAAACTGTTTTTT. Amino acid sequence: CASSPLSGEKLFF. V is TRBV28 and J is TRBJ1-4, with D uncertain. The CDR3 sequence is 13 residues long. Trimming left V 5 bases short and J 8 bases short, with 12 bases between. CDR1 is MDHEN and CDR2 is SYDVKM in the germline V gene.

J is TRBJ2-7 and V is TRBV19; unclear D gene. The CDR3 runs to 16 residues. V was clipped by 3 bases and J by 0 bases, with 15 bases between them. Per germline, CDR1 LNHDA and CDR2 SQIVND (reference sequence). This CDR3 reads CASSIVFESISYEQYF. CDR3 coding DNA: TGTGCCAGTAGTATTGTTTTTGAATCCATCTCCTACGAGCAGTACTTC.

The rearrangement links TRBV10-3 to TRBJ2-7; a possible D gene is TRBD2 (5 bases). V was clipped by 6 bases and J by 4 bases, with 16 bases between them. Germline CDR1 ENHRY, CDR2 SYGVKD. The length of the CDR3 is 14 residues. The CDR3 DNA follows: TGTGCCATCAGCGGCCCTGGGGAGACATACGAGCAGTACTTC. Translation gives CAISGPGETYEQYF.

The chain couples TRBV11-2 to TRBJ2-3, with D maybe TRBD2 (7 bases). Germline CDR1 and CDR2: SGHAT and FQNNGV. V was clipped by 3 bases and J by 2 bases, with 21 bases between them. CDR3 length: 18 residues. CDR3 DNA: TGTGCCAGCAGCTTCCCCTTTGAGGGGGGGCTCGACACAGATACGCAGTATTTT. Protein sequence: CASSFPFEGGLDTDTQYF.

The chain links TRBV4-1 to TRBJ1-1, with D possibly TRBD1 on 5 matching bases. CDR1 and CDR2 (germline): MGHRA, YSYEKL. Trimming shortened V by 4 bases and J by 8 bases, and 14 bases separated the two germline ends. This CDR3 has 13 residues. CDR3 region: CASSPEIRDEAFF. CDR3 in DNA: TGCGCCAGCAGCCCAGAAATAAGGGACGAAGCTTTCTTT.

The CDR3 protein is CASSATPLTASSGELFF. The DNA of the CDR3 is TGTGCCAGCAGTGCGACCCCGTTGACAGCCAGTTCCGGGGAGCTGTTTTTT. The chain carries TRBV6-4 and TRBJ2-2; D may be TRBD1 (5 bases). Germline values: CDR1 MRHNA, CDR2 SNTAGT. The CDR3 covers 17 residues. Trimming shortened V by 4 bases and J by 6 bases, and 21 bases separated the two germline ends.

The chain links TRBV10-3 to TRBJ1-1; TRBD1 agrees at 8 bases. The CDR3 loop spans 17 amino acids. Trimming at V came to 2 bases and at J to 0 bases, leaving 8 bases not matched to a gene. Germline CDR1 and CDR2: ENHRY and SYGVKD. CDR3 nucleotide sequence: TGTGCCATCAGTGAGCCGAAGACAGGGGCGGTGAACACTGAAGCTTTCTTT. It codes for CAISEPKTGAVNTEAFF.

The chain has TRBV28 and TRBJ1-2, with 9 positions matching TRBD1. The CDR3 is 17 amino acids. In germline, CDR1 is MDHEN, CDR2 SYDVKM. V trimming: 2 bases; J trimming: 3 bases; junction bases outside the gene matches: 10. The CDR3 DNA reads TGTGCCAGCAGTTTAAGCTTGGACAGGGGAGAGGACTATGGCTACACCTTC. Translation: CASSLSLDRGEDYGYTF.

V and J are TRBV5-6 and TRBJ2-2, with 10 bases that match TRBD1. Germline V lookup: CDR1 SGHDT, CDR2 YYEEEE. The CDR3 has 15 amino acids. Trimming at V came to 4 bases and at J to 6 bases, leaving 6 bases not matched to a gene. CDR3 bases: TGTGCCAGCAGCCTGGACAGGGGGGGTTCCGGGGAGCTGTTTTTT. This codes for CASSLDRGGSGELFF.

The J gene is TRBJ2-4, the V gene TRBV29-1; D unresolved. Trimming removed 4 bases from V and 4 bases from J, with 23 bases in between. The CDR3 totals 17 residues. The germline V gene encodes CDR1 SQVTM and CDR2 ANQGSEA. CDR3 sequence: CSVGMSGPQFHKNIQYF. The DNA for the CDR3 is TGCAGCGTTGGAATGTCAGGCCCTCAATTCCATAAAAACATTCAGTACTTC.

CDR3 residues: CASSAGDIDSNQPQHF. The DNA for the CDR3 is TGTGCCAGCAGCGCTGGGGACATAGATAGCAATCAGCCCCAGCATTTT. The rearrangement uses TRBV9 and TRBJ1-5, with a tentative D call TRBD1 (6 bases). This CDR3 is 16 amino acids long. The ends were cut back, 3 bases at V and 0 bases at J, with 13 bases in the middle. Germline loops: CDR1 SGDLS, CDR2 YYNGEE.

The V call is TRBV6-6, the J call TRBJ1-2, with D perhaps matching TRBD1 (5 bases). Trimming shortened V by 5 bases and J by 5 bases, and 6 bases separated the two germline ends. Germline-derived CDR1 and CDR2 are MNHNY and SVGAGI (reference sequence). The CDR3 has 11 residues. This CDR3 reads CASSRQYGYTF. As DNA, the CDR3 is TGTGCCAGCAGTCGACAGTATGGCTACACCTTC.

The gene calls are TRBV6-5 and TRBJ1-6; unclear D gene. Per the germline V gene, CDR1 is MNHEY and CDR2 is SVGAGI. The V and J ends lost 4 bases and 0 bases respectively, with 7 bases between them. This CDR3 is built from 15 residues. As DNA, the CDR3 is TGTGCCAGCAGTTTGGGTAGCTCCTATAATTCACCCCTCCACTTT. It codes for CASSLGSSYNSPLHF.

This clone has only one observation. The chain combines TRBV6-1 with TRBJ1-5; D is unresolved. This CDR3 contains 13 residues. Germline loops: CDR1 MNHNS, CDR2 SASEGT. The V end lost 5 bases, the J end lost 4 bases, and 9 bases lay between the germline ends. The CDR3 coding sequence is TGTGCCAGCAGTAGTTGGACGAATCAGCCCCAGCATTTT. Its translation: CASSSWTNQPQHF.

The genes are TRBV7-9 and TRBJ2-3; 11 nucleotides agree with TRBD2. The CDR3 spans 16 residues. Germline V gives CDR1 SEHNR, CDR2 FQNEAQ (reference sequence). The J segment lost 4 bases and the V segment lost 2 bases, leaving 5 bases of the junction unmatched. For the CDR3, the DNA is TGTGCCAGCAGCTTACCCCTAGCGGGGGGCCCAGATACGCAGTATTTT. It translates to CASSLPLAGGPDTQYF.

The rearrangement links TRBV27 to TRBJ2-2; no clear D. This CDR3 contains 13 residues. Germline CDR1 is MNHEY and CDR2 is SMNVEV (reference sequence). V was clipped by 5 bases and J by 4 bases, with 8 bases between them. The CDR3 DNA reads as TGTGCCAGCAGTCCAGGTGCCACCGGGGAGCTGTTTTTT. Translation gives CASSPGATGELFF.

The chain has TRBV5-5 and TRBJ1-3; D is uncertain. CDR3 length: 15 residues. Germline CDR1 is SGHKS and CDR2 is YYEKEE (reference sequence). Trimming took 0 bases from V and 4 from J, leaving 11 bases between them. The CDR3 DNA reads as TGTGCCAGCAGCTTGGTTGGAGGACTCGGAAACACCATATATTTT. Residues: CASSLVGGLGNTIYF.